Presented here are 10 T cell receptor beta chains from one specimen sequenced in a study of blood T cell repertoires in COVID-19. Some clones are missing from TCRdb's copy, which holds only in-frame ones; the method was immunoSEQ multiplex PCR. This table holds roughly 400,000 clones, roughly 88% found once. The sequenced sample was PBMCs or T cells enriched from blood (not recorded which). These receptors originate from a woman between 18 and 29 years old who had been exposed to COVID-19.

This clone was detected many times. Relative to the germline gene, one junction end is altered; a read error may explain this. This sequence joins TRBV18 and TRBJ1-2; D not resolved. Looked up from germline, CDR1 is KGHSH and CDR2 is LQKENI. The CDR3 has 12 amino acids. Here the CDR3 reads CASSPTPSTPIF. Written as DNA, the CDR3 is TGTGCCAGCTCACCAACCCCGTCTACCCCGATCTTC. Full variable domain (outside the CDR3, taken from reference TRBV18 and TRBJ1-2): NAGVMQNPRHLVRRRGQEARLRCSPMKGHSHVYWYRQLPEEGLKFMVYLQKENIIDESGMPKERFSAEFPKEGPSILRIQQVVRGDSAAYFCASSPTPSTPIFGSGTRLTVV.

The chain carries TRBV2 and TRBJ1-2; D not resolved. The CDR3 loop spans 12 amino acids. Trimming took off 6 bases at V and 4 bases at J, with 9 bases between the two ends. Germline CDR1 reads SNHLY; CDR2 reads FYNNEI. In DNA form, the CDR3 reads TGTGCCAGCAGCGCGGGCACCTATGGCTACACCTTC. It is translated as CASSAGTYGYTF.

The chain is built from TRBV5-1 and TRBJ2-7; 9 bases line up with TRBD1. Trimming cost V 6 bases and J 5 bases; bases outside gene matches: 12. The CDR3 is 15 amino acids. Germline V gene data show CDR1 as SGHRS and CDR2 as YFSETQ. In nucleotides, the CDR3 is TGCGCCAGCACCGAAATCGGACAGGGGTGGGACGAGCAGTACTTC. Residues: CASTEIGQGWDEQYF.

The chain carries TRBV18 and TRBJ2-7, with D possibly TRBD2 on 6 matching bases. The V end was cut by 3 bases, the J end by 3 bases, with 9 bases between. Germline loops: CDR1 KGHSH, CDR2 LQKENI. The CDR3 spans 13 residues. For the CDR3, the DNA is TGTGCCAGCTCACCGGTTAGCGGCTACGAGCAGTACTTC. Translation gives CASSPVSGYEQYF.

The chain has TRBV4-1 and TRBJ2-1; 10 bases agree with TRBD2. CDR1 and CDR2 from the germline V gene are MGHRA and YSYEKL. The CDR3 length is 18 residues. J lost 4 bases, V lost 2 bases, and 11 bases had no gene match. The CDR3 bases are TGCGCCAGCAGCCAAAAACTTCTAGCGGGGGTTGGGTACAATGAGCAGTTCTTC. Its translation: CASSQKLLAGVGYNEQFF.

The J gene is TRBJ2-7, the V gene TRBV2, with TRBD1 matching 8 bases. Trimming removed 6 bases from V and 6 bases from J; junction bases left unmatched: 1. The CDR3 is 11 residues long. Germline V CDR1 and CDR2: SNHLY, FYNNEI. CDR3 nucleotides: TGTGCCAGCAGGACAGGGGCCGAGCAGTACTTC. Its protein is CASRTGAEQYF.

This rearrangement joins TRBV4-1 to TRBJ2-5; D is ambiguous. CDR1 is MGHRA, CDR2 YSYEKL, per germline. The CDR3 is 14 amino acids. Trimming left V 1 base short and J 1 base short, with 7 bases between. The CDR3 reads CASSQVESQETQYF. CDR3 nucleotide sequence: TGCGCCAGCAGCCAAGTTGAGAGCCAAGAGACCCAGTACTTC.

The gene calls are TRBV6-5 and TRBJ2-7; D is perhaps TRBD1 (5 bases). The germline V gene has CDR1 MNHEY and CDR2 SVGAGI. Trimming removed 5 bases at V and 5 bases at J, with 19 bases between. The CDR3 sequence is 15 residues long. Here the CDR3 DNA reads TGTGCCAGCAGTAGGGCCAGGGCGCGTTCTGACGAGCAGTACTTC. Its translation is CASSRARARSDEQYF.

This clone was found a few times. V usage is TRBV9 and J usage is TRBJ2-7; 11 bases line up with TRBD2. CDR3 size: 16 residues. V shed 4 bases, J shed 0 bases, and the junction held 6 bases outside the gene matches. CDR1 and CDR2 from the germline V gene are SGDLS and YYNGEE. Written as DNA, the CDR3 is TGTGCCAGCAGCTGGGGACTAGCGGCCCCCTCCTACGAGCAGTACTTC. Translating it yields CASSWGLAAPSYEQYF.

About this clone itself: The sample contains more than one DNA sequence encoding this CDR3. The rearrangement links TRBV7-9 to TRBJ1-1, with a tentative D call TRBD1 (5 bases). V lost 5 bases, J lost 2 bases, and 12 bases lay in between. The CDR3 length is 14 residues. From germline, CDR1 is SEHNR and CDR2 FQNEAQ (reference sequence). Here the CDR3 DNA reads TGTGCCAGCAGCCTAGGGGCACAAAACACTGAAGCTTTCTTT. Protein sequence: CASSLGAQNTEAFF.